This T cell receptor (beta chain) was observed in a study of beta chain features in type 1 diabetes. Whole-study findings and limits: Type 1 diabetes patients had moderately but significantly shorter TCRB CDR3s in all four CD4+ subsets.

This clone was counted only a few times. Its target is not known. Expressed TCRB transcripts were sequenced because the isolated RNA had all been reverse transcribed beforehand. TCRdb's table, derived via immunoSEQ multiplex PCR, lists solely in-frame clones and lacks some. The table includes approximately 130,000 clones, roughly 17% detected once. The sequencing sample was made of central memory CD4+ T cells from blood. This TCR was recovered from a man aged 18 to 30 with type 1 diabetes.

The DNA of the CDR3 is TGTGCCTGGAGTACCGGGGGACTAGCTCTGGCAGATACGCAGTATTTT. Translating gives CAWSTGGLALADTQYF. The chain uses TRBV30 and TRBJ2-3; TRBD2 matches 9 bases. The CDR3 has 16 amino acids. The germline V gene has CDR1 GTSNPN and CDR2 SVGIG (reference sequence). After removal of 2 bases from V and 4 bases from J, the junction contained 10 bases not matched to a gene.